This TCR beta chain was sequenced in a study of T cell changes during pregnancy in multiple sclerosis. Germline V gene lookup returns CDR1 GTSNPN and CDR2 SVGIG (reference sequence). The V end was cut by 0 bases, the J end by 2 bases, with 5 bases between. The CDR3 runs 13 residues. Method: immunoSEQ multiplex PCR; TCRdb's copy keeps in-frame clones and lacks some. Of 93,000 or so clones listed, more than 85% are singletons. This chain joins TRBV30 and TRBJ1-3, with D hard to call. The clonotype originates from a female donor with multiple sclerosis, enrolled in a pregnancy study. The sequences come from peripheral blood, collected before pregnancy. The CDR3 region is CAWSVSAGNTIYF. The CDR3 DNA sequence: TGTGCCTGGAGTGTAAGCGCTGGAAACACCATATATTTT.